This TCR beta chain is drawn from a study of T cells in pancreatic ductal adenocarcinoma (dated by TCRdb to the late 2010s). For the study in its entirety: To learn about the adaptive T-cell response arising naturally, investigators profiled where tumor-infiltrating CD8+ T cells, together with suppressive cells, were located within resected pancreatic ductal adenocarcinoma, how abundant they were, and what qualities they showed.

Selected pancreatic ductal adenocarcinoma patients had undergone surgery without neoadjuvant therapy. Immediately after surgery, resected tumor tissue was placed into ice-cold media, and part of the tissue was flash frozen for DNA and RNA. Genomic DNA was extracted from roughly 7 PBMC and 9 flash-frozen tumor specimens using the DNeasy Blood and Tissue Kit with Proteinase K and RNase treatment. General findings and caveats noted by the study authors: Because most pancreatic cancer patients present with inoperable disease, the resected cohort was biased toward the minority with early-stage disease. Because tumors are enriched in CD45RO+ effector T cells rather than naive T cells, which biases toward lower diversity, comparisons of clonality between tumor and blood may be biased. Compared with tumor samples, blood samples had more total productive templates and 7.5 to 9.5-fold more unique clonotypes. No significant difference in T-cell clonality was found between tumor and blood, with mean clonality of about 0.12 in tumors and approximately 0.07 in blood.

TCR beta CDR3 regions were amplified from genomic DNA using the immunoSEQ hsTCRB kit. An Illumina HiSeq system was used to carry out high-throughput TRB CDR3 sequencing. As for the original processing: The immunoSEQ software was used to analyze sequencing reads, and nonproductive sequences containing premature stops or frame-shifts were removed. Repertoire clonality was computed as one minus Shannon entropy normalized by log2 of the number of unique productive sequences. Imported from immuneACCESS, the table was reduced by TCRdb to in-frame sequences with V and J called. These copies leave out some clones; in studies compared against another copy, an unresolved V gene accounts for under half, and the cause of the remainder is not known. Clonal size and the V and J genes are those of that table, whereas D and trimming came from the DNA. The sample table lists 4,800 or so clones, 65% to 85% of them with a count of one. In total, the top ten clones hold roughly 7.4% of the sample.

Comment on this clone: Its antigen is still unknown. No quality values exist for individual bases; no much larger clone is one base distant.

The CDR3 contains 14 residues, cysteine and phenylalanine counted. Only the CDR3 DNA is retained, 42 bases long and in frame from the first base. V loses 1 base of germline sequence and J loses 7 bases, and the interval between the two ends is 11 bases. From the germline V gene, CDR1 is MDHEN and CDR2 is SYDVKM. The sequencing sample was made of pancreatic tumor tissue. This TCR came from a human donor with pancreatic ductal adenocarcinoma. The donor label of this sample is uncertain. The chain employs TRBV28 and TRBJ2-4; the D gene cannot be resolved reliably. The sequence in DNA is TGTGCCAGCAGTTTATTGGGCCTGGGGAACATTCAGTACTTC. This sequence encodes CASSLLGLGNIQYF.